Sequencing of this TCR beta chain was carried out in a study of quantifying T cell responses using KT2 cells (dated 2017 in TCRdb). About the study as a whole: RNA was DNase-treated and reverse transcribed with TCR alpha and beta constant-region primers, mostly using SuperScript III. To avoid over-amplification, PCR2 was carried out as a SYBR Green qPCR and halted once a predetermined fluorescence threshold was reached. The efficiency of the T4 ligation step under optimum conditions was estimated to be greater than 9.5%. The research as a whole found: The study did not include a side-by-side comparison of this pipeline with other TCR sequencing techniques. Counts of KT2 alpha and beta sequences scaled linearly with input KT2 cell number over several orders of magnitude. KT2 sequences were detected down to the lowest spike-in tested, which was about one KT2 cell per 100,000 PBMC. At very high KT2 spike-in numbers, detection of KT2 sequences reached saturation.

CDR1 and CDR2 (DFQATT, SNEGSKA) derive from the germline V gene (reference sequence). V is pared back by 5 bases and J by 3 bases, with 13 bases lying between the germline termini. From cysteine to phenylalanine, the CDR3 is 13 amino acids long. The sequence is cut down to CDR3 DNA, 39 bases in frame from base 1. The receptor library was made with UMI-ligation and nested PCR. A single-stranded oligonucleotide bearing the Illumina SP2 sequence and a UMI was ligated to the 3' end of the cDNA with T4 RNA ligase 1. PCR1 was run for approximately 4 cycles (98 degrees C for 15 s, 69 degrees C for 30 s, 72 degrees C for 40 s), and an equimolar mix of RC1.1 and RC1.2, covering TRBC1 and TRBC2, was used as the beta primer. Starting at PCR2, TCR alpha and beta chains were handled separately, and sample indices and Illumina adaptors were added. The UMI was composed of 12 random nucleotides, arranged as two hexamers separated by a spacer, and was positioned after an 8-base spacer. Sequencing was done on an Illumina MiSeq using v2 2x251 paired-end chemistry, usually with 12 samples per run. To boost diversity, each sequencing library was supplemented with PhiX DNA at roughly 4.5-7%. In the authors' own workflow: bcl2fastq converted raw reads to FASTQ, and Demultiplexor demultiplexed the reads by dual indices. V and J genes were assigned by Decombinator through tag matching, with a single base-pair mismatch permitted. UMIs were used by Collapsinator to correct both sequencing errors and frequency errors caused by PCR heterogeneity. CDR3Translator turned Decombinator identifiers into nucleotide sequence, translated that sequence into amino acids, and pulled out the CDR3 based on C- and N-terminal motifs. Each distinct KT2 TCR was counted as one cluster of KT2 sequences that shared a single unique molecular identifier. The raw public data were reprocessed by TCRdb itself: fastp quality trimming at Q25, MiXCR clonotype calling, in-frame beta chains only. Here each entry gathers all rows of one CDR3 protein and keeps the most common genes and DNA. The V and J calls and clone size come from TCRdb's table, not from the authors' own analysis. The sample profile shows tens of thousands of distinct CDR3 sequences; under 7.5% of them were found once. The ten largest clones add up to roughly 14% of the sample.

Known numbers of KT2, a T cell clone whose TCR had been sequenced previously, were spiked into unfractionated PBMC to test the sensitivity and accuracy of the pipeline. A range of KT2-to-PBMC ratios was set up by mixing KT2 cells into a fixed number of PBMC. This clonotype was counted many times. Its recognized antigen is unknown. Within one base of it there is no much larger clone, and no base qualities were kept. The material sequenced was PBMCs spiked with cells of the T cell clone KT2. This receptor was taken from a human donor. Recombination connected TRBV20-1 to TRBJ1-2, with the D gene call left open. For the CDR3, the sequence is CSARRRSDYGYTF. The nucleotides read TGCAGTGCTCGCCGAAGGTCTGACTATGGCTACACCTTC.